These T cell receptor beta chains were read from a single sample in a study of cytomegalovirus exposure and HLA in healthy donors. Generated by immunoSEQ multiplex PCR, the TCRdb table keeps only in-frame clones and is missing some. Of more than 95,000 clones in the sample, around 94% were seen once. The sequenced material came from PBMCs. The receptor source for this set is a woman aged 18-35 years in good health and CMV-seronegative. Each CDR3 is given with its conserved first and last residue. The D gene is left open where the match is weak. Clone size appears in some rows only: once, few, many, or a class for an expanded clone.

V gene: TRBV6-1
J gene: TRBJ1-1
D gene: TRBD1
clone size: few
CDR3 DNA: TGTGCCAGCAGTAGGACAGGGAGCACTGAAGCTTTCTTT
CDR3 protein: CASSRTGSTEAFF

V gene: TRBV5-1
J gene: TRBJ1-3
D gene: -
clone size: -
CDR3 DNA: TGCGCCAGCAGCTCCACAGGCGCCGCTGGAAACACCATATATTTT
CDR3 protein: CASSSTGAAGNTIYF

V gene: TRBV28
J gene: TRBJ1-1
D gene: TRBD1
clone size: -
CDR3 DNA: TGTGCCAGCAGTTTAGCCAGGGACAGGCGCACTGAAGCTTTCTTT
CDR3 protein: CASSLARDRRTEAFF

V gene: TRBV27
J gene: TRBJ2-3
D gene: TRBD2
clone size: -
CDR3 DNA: TGTGCCAGCAGTCCGCGACTAGCGGGGTACACAGATACGCAGTATTTT
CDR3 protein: CASSPRLAGYTDTQYF

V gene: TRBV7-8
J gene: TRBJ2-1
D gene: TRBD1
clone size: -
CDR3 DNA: TGTGCCAGCAGCTTAGCGCTACAGGGGGCCCACAATGAGCAGTTCTTC
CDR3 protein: CASSLALQGAHNEQFF

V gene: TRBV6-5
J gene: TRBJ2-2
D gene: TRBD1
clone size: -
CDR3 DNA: TGTGCCAGCAGCCACGGGACAGCCACCGGGGAGCTGTTTTTT
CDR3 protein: CASSHGTATGELFF

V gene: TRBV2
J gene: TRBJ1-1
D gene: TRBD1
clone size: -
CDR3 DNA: TGTGCCAGCAGCCGACAGGGGCAGAACACTGAAGCTTTCTTT
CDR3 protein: CASSRQGQNTEAFF

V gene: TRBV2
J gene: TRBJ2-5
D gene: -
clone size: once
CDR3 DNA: TGTGCCAGCATCGGGGCAGGGGAAGAGACCCAGTACTTC
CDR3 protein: CASIGAGEETQYF

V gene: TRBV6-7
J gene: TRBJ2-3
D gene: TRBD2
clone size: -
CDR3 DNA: TGTGCCATCCGTAGCGGGAGGTGGGGCCCAGATACGCAGTATTTT
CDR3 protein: CAIRSGRWGPDTQYF

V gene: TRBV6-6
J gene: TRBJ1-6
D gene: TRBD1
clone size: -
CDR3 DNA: TGTGCCAGCAGGGGACAGGGAACAAATTCACCCCTCCACTTT
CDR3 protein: CASRGQGTNSPLHF

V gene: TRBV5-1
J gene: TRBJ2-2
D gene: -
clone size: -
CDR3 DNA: TGCGCCAGCAGCTTTGAAGGGAGATACGGGGAGCTGTTTTTT
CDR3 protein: CASSFEGRYGELFF

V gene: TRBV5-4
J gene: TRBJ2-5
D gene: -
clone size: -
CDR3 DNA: TGTGCCAGCAGCCCATCTTATGGAGGGACAGAGACCCAGTACTTC
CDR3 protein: CASSPSYGGTETQYF

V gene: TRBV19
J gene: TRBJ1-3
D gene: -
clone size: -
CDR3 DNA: TGTGCCAGTACCAGTTACCCATCTGGAAACACCATATATTTT
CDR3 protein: CASTSYPSGNTIYF

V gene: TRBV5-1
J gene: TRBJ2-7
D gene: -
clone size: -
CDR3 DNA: TGCGCCAGCAGCTATACAGGGTTTAGGACCTACGAGCAGTACTTC
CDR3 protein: CASSYTGFRTYEQYF

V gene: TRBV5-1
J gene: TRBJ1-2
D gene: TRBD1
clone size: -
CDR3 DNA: TGCGCCAGCAGCTGGGGGCCCCAGGGGGCAAACTATGGCTACACCTTC
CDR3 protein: CASSWGPQGANYGYTF

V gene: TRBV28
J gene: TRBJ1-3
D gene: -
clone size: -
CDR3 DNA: TGTGCCAGCAGAGGCTCCGCGGGGGCTGGAAACACCATATATTTT
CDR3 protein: CASRGSAGAGNTIYF

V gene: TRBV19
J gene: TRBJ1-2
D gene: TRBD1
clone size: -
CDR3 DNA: TGTGCCAGTACGGACAGGATCTATGGCTACACCTTC
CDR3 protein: CASTDRIYGYTF

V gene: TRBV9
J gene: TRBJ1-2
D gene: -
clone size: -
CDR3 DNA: TGTGCCAGCAGCAACCAGAGGGGCTACACCTTC
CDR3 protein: CASSNQRGYTF

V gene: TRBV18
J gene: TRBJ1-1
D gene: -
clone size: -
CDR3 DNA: TGTGCCAGCTCACCAACAGGGAACACTGAAGCTTTCTTT
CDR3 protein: CASSPTGNTEAFF

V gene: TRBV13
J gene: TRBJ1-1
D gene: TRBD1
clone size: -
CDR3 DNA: TGTGCCAGCAGCCAGACAGGGGGCGCCTCTGAAGCTTTCTTT
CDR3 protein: CASSQTGGASEAFF

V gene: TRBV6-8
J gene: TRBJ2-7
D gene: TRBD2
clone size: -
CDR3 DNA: TGTGCCAGCAGTCCCACTAGCGGGGGGCCATCCTACGAGCAGTACTTC
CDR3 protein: CASSPTSGGPSYEQYF

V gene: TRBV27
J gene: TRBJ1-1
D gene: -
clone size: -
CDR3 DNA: TGTGCCAGCAGTTTATTAGGCCTCGGTGGATTAGGGGGCACTGAAGCTTTCTTT
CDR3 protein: CASSLLGLGGLGGTEAFF

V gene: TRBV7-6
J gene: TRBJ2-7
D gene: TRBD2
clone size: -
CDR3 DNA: TGTGCCAGCAGCTTAGTAGCGGGGGGGATCTACGAGCAGTACTTC
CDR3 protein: CASSLVAGGIYEQYF

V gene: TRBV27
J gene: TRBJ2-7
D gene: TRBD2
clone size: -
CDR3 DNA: TGTGCCAGCAGCCTCGCGGGACTAGCTTACGAGCAGTACTTC
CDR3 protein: CASSLAGLAYEQYF

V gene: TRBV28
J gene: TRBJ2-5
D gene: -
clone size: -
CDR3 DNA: TGTGCCAGCAGGCTACAGGGCAAAGAGACCCAGTACTTC
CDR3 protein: CASRLQGKETQYF

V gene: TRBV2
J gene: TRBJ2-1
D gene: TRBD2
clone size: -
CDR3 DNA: TGTGCCTCCACTAGCGGGATCTACAATGAGCAGTTCTTC
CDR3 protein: CASTSGIYNEQFF

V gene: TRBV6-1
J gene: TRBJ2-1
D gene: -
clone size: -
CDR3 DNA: TGTGCCAGCAGTGCCCCAGGCCATGGAACCAATGAGCAGTTCTTC
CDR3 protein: CASSAPGHGTNEQFF

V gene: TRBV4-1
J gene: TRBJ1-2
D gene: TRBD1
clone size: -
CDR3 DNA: TGCGCCAGCAGCCAGCCGGGACAGGGAGTCGGGTATGGCTACACCTTC
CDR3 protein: CASSQPGQGVGYGYTF

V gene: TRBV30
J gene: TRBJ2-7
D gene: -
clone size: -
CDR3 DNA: TGTGCCTGGAGTGGCCAGGTCGGCGTGCAGTACTTC
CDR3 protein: CAWSGQVGVQYF

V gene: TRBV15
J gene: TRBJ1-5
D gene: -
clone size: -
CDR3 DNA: TGTGCCACTAGAACGGGAGGGGCTAGCAATCAGCCCCAGCATTTT
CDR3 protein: CATRTGGASNQPQHF

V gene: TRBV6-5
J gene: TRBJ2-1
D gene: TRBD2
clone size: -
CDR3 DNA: TGTGCCAGCAGTTCCGGGACTAGCGGGAGAGACAATGAGCAGTTCTTC
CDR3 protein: CASSSGTSGRDNEQFF

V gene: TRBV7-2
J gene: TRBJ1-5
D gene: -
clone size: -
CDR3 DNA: TGTGCCAGCAGCTTTTCCCCAGGTTATAGCAATCAGCCCCAGCATTTT
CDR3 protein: CASSFSPGYSNQPQHF

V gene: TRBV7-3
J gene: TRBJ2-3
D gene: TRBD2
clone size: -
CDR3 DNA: TGTGCCAGCAGCTGGGGGGGGTTCACAGATACGCAGTATTTT
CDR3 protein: CASSWGGFTDTQYF